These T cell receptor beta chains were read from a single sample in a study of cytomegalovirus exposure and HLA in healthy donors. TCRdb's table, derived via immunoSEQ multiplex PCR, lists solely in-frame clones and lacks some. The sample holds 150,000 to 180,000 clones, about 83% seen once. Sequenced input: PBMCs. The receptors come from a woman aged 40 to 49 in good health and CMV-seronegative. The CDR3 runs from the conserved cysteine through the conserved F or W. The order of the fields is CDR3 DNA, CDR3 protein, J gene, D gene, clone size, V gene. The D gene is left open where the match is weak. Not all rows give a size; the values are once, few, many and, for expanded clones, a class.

TGCGCCAGCACCCCCGGGGACATGACCGGGGAGCTGTTTTTT CASTPGDMTGELFF TRBJ2-2 - - TRBV10-1
TGTGCCAGCAGCAGAGGGACAGGGGCAGCTTTCTTT CASSRGTGAAFF TRBJ1-1 TRBD1 - TRBV13
TGTGCCAGTAGTGTGTACACCAGGACTGAAGCTTTCTTT CASSVYTRTEAFF TRBJ1-1 - - TRBV19
TGTGCCAGCAGTGAGGCAGGGTACGGCTACACCTTC CASSEAGYGYTF TRBJ1-2 - - TRBV6-1
TGTGCCAGCAGCCCAGGACAGGGGGCAGAGAAACTGTTTTTT CASSPGQGAEKLFF TRBJ1-4 TRBD1 few TRBV6-6
TGTGCCAGCATGGTCGGGAATTCACCCCTCCACTTT CASMVGNSPLHF TRBJ1-6 - - TRBV28
TGCGCCAGCAGCTTGGGGGACAGGGATTCGGAGACCCAGTACTTC CASSLGDRDSETQYF TRBJ2-5 TRBD1 once TRBV5-1
TGTGCCAGCAGCTTTGGGACAGGGGAGAACGGGTACACCTTC CASSFGTGENGYTF TRBJ1-2 TRBD1 - TRBV9
TGCGCCAGCAGCTCTTCCCTGGACAGGGTGAACACTGAAGCTTTCTTT CASSSSLDRVNTEAFF TRBJ1-1 TRBD1 few TRBV5-1
TGTGCCAGCAGTACGGAACAGGCCTCTAATGAAAAACTGTTTTTT CASSTEQASNEKLFF TRBJ1-4 - - TRBV6-6
TGTGCCAGCAGCCAAGCTCTTGGAGAATACAATGAGCAGTTCTTC CASSQALGEYNEQFF TRBJ2-1 - - TRBV14
TGTGCCAGCAGCCACCCCGGAGCGGGAGCTGGCTACGAGCAGTACTTC CASSHPGAGAGYEQYF TRBJ2-7 TRBD2 - TRBV4-2
TGTGCCAGCTCACTATCGGACAGCTCCTACAATGAGCAGTTCTTC CASSLSDSSYNEQFF TRBJ2-1 - - TRBV18